This T cell receptor beta chain was sequenced during a study of cytotoxic CD8 clonotypes in ibrutinib-treated CLL. Turning to the study itself: On average, over 80,000 productive rearrangements and around 230,000 productive templates per sample.

The CDR3 runs to 13 residues. The germline V and J ends were trimmed by 4 bases and 0 bases, with 6 bases remaining between them. Germline V gene sequence: CDR1 SGHDN, CDR2 FVKESK. Sequencing used immunoSEQ multiplex PCR; TCRdb keeps in-frame clones, though not all of them. The data show 43,000 or so clones, with approximately 70% seen just once and about a fifth held by the top ten. This clone was seen many times. This TCR came from a human donor with chronic lymphocytic leukemia. The chain carries TRBV14 and TRBJ1-1; D gene ambiguous. The sequencing used PBMCs, collected after 24 months of ibrutinib treatment. The CDR3 reads CASSRLMNTEAFF. The CDR3 nucleotides read TGTGCCAGCAGCCGTCTTATGAACACTGAAGCTTTCTTT.